This T cell receptor (beta chain) was identified during a study of response to subunit inactivated influenza vaccine. TCRdb reprocessed the RT-PCR reads with MiXCR, giving one entry per CDR3 protein. The sample shows 600,000 to 850,000 distinct CDR3 sequences, 11% to 15% of them seen only once. Overall study findings and caveats: Authors suggested seasonal influenza vaccinations each recruit few new T cells.

Turning to this clonotype: Its antigen is not identified.

Sequenced here: PBMCs from blood, sampled less than 15 days before vaccination. The sequence came from a man aged 45 to 65 who received an inactivated influenza vaccine.

The CDR3 coding sequence is TGTGCCAGCAGCGACCGCCGCAATCAGCCCCAGCATTTT. Its translation: CASSDRRNQPQHF. V gene TRBV6-2 or TRBV6-3 combines with J gene TRBJ1-5; D is uncertain. Germline values: CDR1 MNHEY, CDR2 SVGEGT. This CDR3 region has 13 residues. Deletions cut 6 bases from V and 2 bases from J, with 8 bases between.